The 30 T cell receptor beta chains in this list originate from one sample, sequenced in a study of blood T cell repertoires in COVID-19. The protocol was immunoSEQ multiplex PCR, while the TCRdb copy is restricted to in-frame clones and leaves out a portion. This table has fewer than 95,000 clones, 75% to 90% appearing once. Sequencing was done on a sample of peripheral blood. The receptors come from a male donor with acute or convalescent COVID-19.

The V gene is TRBV6-6, the J gene TRBJ1-4; D is perhaps TRBD1 (6 bases). V was trimmed by 2 bases and J by 4 bases, leaving 11 bases between them. The CDR3 sequence is 15 residues long. Germline V gives CDR1 MNHNY, CDR2 SVGAGI (reference sequence). Here the CDR3 reads CASSYGTIYNEKLFF. Here the CDR3 DNA reads TGTGCCAGCAGTTACGGGACAATTTATAATGAAAAACTGTTTTTT.

The chain joins TRBV10-2 to TRBJ2-1; 7 nucleotides line up with TRBD1. The J segment lost 10 bases and the V segment lost 2 bases, leaving 2 bases of the junction unmatched. This CDR3 has 12 residues. Germline loops: CDR1 WSHSY, CDR2 SAAADI. The CDR3 loop reads CASSEVDREQFF. CDR3 nucleotide sequence: TGCGCCAGCAGTGAGGTGGACAGGGAGCAGTTCTTC.

The table lists this clone with a count of one. V gene TRBV5-1 combines with J gene TRBJ1-2; TRBD1 matches at 10 bases. This CDR3 is built from 14 residues. The trim removed 0 bases at V and 6 bases at J, leaving 2 bases unmatched. From germline, CDR1 is SGHRS and CDR2 YFSETQ. The CDR3 protein is CASSLAGTGDGYTF. CDR3 DNA: TGCGCCAGCAGCTTGGCTGGGACAGGGGATGGCTACACCTTC.

Only one count was recorded for this clone. The CDR3 DNA reads as TGTGCCAGCAGCGTAGGTATTAGAGCAGGGGATGAAAAACTGTTTTTT. Its translation: CASSVGIRAGDEKLFF. The chain carries TRBV9 and TRBJ1-4; tentatively, D is TRBD1 (6 bases). This CDR3 is 16 amino acids long. Germline V gives CDR1 SGDLS, CDR2 YYNGEE. V was shortened by 0 bases and J by 6 bases, with 15 bases between the two germline ends.

The CDR3 loop reads CASRPGQGYEQYF. The CDR3, as DNA: TGCGCCAGCAGACCCGGACAGGGCTACGAGCAGTACTTC. V and J are TRBV5-1 and TRBJ2-7; TRBD1 matches 8 bases. There are 13 residues in the CDR3. V lost 5 bases and J lost 3; bases outside the gene matches: 4. Germline V lookup: CDR1 SGHRS, CDR2 YFSETQ.

This chain uses TRBV7-6 with TRBJ2-5; D unresolved. The CDR3 runs 16 residues. The germline V gene has CDR1 SGHVS and CDR2 FNYEAQ. Trimming left V 0 bases short and J 1 base short, with 12 bases between. In DNA form, the CDR3 reads TGTGCCAGCAGCTTAGCGCGGTCAGTACTCCAAGAGACCCAGTACTTC. It encodes CASSLARSVLQETQYF.

The rearrangement uses TRBV19 and TRBJ1-2, with TRBD1 identical over 8 bases. CDR1 is LNHDA, CDR2 SQIVND, per germline (reference sequence). After removal of 3 bases from V and 2 bases from J, the junction contained 2 bases not matched to a gene. CDR3 length equals 14 residues. CDR3 in amino acids: CASSMTGENYGYTF. The CDR3 DNA reads as TGTGCCAGTAGTATGACAGGGGAAAACTATGGCTACACCTTC.

CDR3 in DNA: TGCGCCAGCAGCTTGGTTGGGACAGGGGTTGGAAACACCATATATTTT. Its translation is CASSLVGTGVGNTIYF. V is TRBV5-1 and J is TRBJ1-3; TRBD1 matches 10 bases. CDR1 and CDR2 from the germline V gene are SGHRS and YFSETQ. The CDR3 runs to 16 residues. The V and J ends lost 0 bases and 3 bases, in that order; junction bases with no gene match: 3.

The chain's CDR3 is CASSQDQETQYF. CDR3 nucleotide sequence: TGCGCCAGCAGCCAGGACCAAGAGACCCAGTACTTC. The chain employs TRBV5-1 and TRBJ2-5; D call uncertain. Germline loops: CDR1 SGHRS, CDR2 YFSETQ. This CDR3 has 12 amino acids. V was cut by 4 bases and J by 0 bases, with 4 bases left in between.

This clone has just a few counts. Written as DNA, the CDR3 is TGTGCCAGCAACGGACAGGGAATGATTGGCGCTGAAGCTTTCTTT. Amino acid sequence: CASNGQGMIGAEAFF. The genes are TRBV2 and TRBJ1-1; 8 bases match TRBD1. This CDR3 region has 15 residues. Per germline, CDR1 SNHLY and CDR2 FYNNEI. V shed 7 bases, J shed 6 bases, and the junction held 13 bases outside the gene matches.

The J gene is TRBJ1-5, the V gene TRBV6-6, with D hard to call. The CDR3 is 14 amino acids. With 6 bases removed from V and 3 bases from J, the gap between germline ends came to 12 bases. Per germline, CDR1 MNHNY and CDR2 SVGAGI (reference sequence). The CDR3 region is CASRQLAYNQPQHF. In DNA form, the CDR3 reads TGTGCCAGCAGACAGTTGGCGTACAATCAGCCCCAGCATTTT.

The chain is built from TRBV7-9 and TRBJ2-2; maybe TRBD2 (5 bases). The V gene lost 3 bases and the J gene lost 5 bases, with 7 bases spanning the gap. Germline V gives CDR1 SEHNR, CDR2 FQNEAQ (reference sequence). The CDR3 has 13 residues. This CDR3 reads CASSFSGTGELFF. The CDR3, as DNA: TGTGCCAGCAGCTTCTCGGGGACCGGGGAGCTGTTTTTT. Based on the CDR3 plus reference TRBV7-9 and TRBJ2-2, the full variable domain is DTGVSQNPRHKITKRGQNVTFRCDPISEHNRLYWYRQTLGQGPEFLTYFQNEAQLEKSRLLSDRFSAERPKGSFSTLEIQRTEQGDSAMYLCASSFSGTGELFFGEGSRLTVL.

V is TRBV3-1 (or the pseudogene TRBV3-2) and J is TRBJ2-5; 10 nucleotides agree with TRBD2. CDR3 length: 16 residues. Trimming at V came to 0 bases and at J to 3 bases, leaving 4 bases not matched to a gene. Germline values: CDR1 LGHDT, CDR2 YNNKEL (reference sequence). In nucleotides, the CDR3 is TGTGCCAGCAGCCAAGAGTCTAGCGGGGGTAAAGAGACCCAGTACTTC. Its protein is CASSQESSGGKETQYF.

This sequence joins TRBV29-1 and TRBJ1-2; TRBD1 agrees at 7 bases. With 7 bases clipped from V and 6 bases from J, the junction kept 8 bases outside the gene matches. The germline V gene encodes CDR1 SQVTM and CDR2 ANQGSEA. CDR3 length equals 12 residues. CDR3 sequence reads: CSGGTTGNGYTF. The CDR3 nucleotides read TGCAGCGGGGGGACGACAGGGAATGGCTACACCTTC.

The gene calls are TRBV4-2 and TRBJ2-1, with 9 bases identical to TRBD1. The CDR3 runs 15 residues. Germline V gene lookup returns CDR1 LGHNA and CDR2 YNFKEQ. With 4 bases clipped from V and 4 bases from J, the junction kept 5 bases outside the gene matches. CDR3 in DNA: TGTGCCAGCAGCCCCGGACAGGGGCCTTACAATGAGCAGTTCTTC. Residues: CASSPGQGPYNEQFF.

The rearrangement links TRBV29-1 to TRBJ1-6; TRBD1 matches 7 bases. The CDR3 sequence is 14 residues long. Germline V lookup: CDR1 SQVTM, CDR2 ANQGSEA. This chain's CDR3 is CATGLGDSNSPLHF. CDR3 DNA: TGCGCAACGGGCTTGGGGGACAGTAATTCACCCCTCCACTTT.

The CDR3, as DNA: TGTGCCACATCGACAGGGACCCCCGGGGAGCTGTTTTTT. The encoded protein is CATSTGTPGELFF. The gene calls are TRBV18 and TRBJ2-2, with 7 bases fitting TRBD1. CDR1 and CDR2 from the germline V gene are KGHSH and LQKENI. The CDR3 covers 13 residues. The ends lost 10 bases at V and 6 bases at J; junction bases unmatched: 8.

As concerns this clone: One end of the junction does not line up with germline, which may come from a read error. The sample holds other DNA sequences that translate to the same CDR3. The genes are TRBV10-3 and TRBJ1-2; 7 bases are a match to TRBD1. CDR1 and CDR2 (germline): ENHRY, SYGVKD. The CDR3 totals 14 residues. The CDR3 protein is CATTLGQSGYGYTF. For the CDR3, the DNA is TGTGCCACCACTCTGGGACAGAGTGGCTATGGCTACACTTTC.

This rearrangement joins TRBV4-2 to TRBJ2-7, with a tentative D call TRBD2 (6 bases). There are 16 residues in the CDR3. Germline V gives CDR1 LGHNA, CDR2 YNFKEQ. Trimming left V 0 bases short and J 4 bases short, with 16 bases between. CDR3 loop: CASSQEPTGVEYEQYF. The CDR3 DNA reads as TGTGCCAGCAGCCAAGAGCCTACGGGGGTGGAATACGAGCAGTACTTC.

V is TRBV28 and J is TRBJ1-1, with D tentatively TRBD1 (5 bases). Trimming shortened V by 7 bases and J by 1 base, and 7 bases separated the two germline ends. CDR1 is MDHEN and CDR2 is SYDVKM in the germline V gene. CDR3 length equals 12 residues. This CDR3 reads CASIQGNTEAFF. CDR3 DNA: TGTGCCAGCATCCAGGGGAACACTGAAGCTTTCTTT.

The rearrangement uses TRBV7-9 and TRBJ1-3; D is uncertain. The germline V and J ends were trimmed by 1 base and 0 bases, with 10 bases remaining between them. The CDR3 has 16 residues. The germline V gene has CDR1 SEHNR and CDR2 FQNEAQ (reference sequence). The CDR3 DNA follows: TGTGCCAGCAGCTTAGGGGCAGTAAGCTCTGGAAACACCATATATTTT. Its protein product is CASSLGAVSSGNTIYF.

The chain has TRBV7-2 and TRBJ2-7; D not resolved. CDR1 and CDR2 (germline): SGHTA, FQGNSA. There are 12 residues in the CDR3. The V and J ends lost 7 bases and 2 bases respectively, with 9 bases between them. The CDR3 DNA reads TGTGCCAGCACCTCTTTCCCCTACGAGCAGTACTTC. Protein sequence: CASTSFPYEQYF. Complete variable domain (other parts from reference TRBV7-2 and TRBJ2-7): GAGVSQSPSNKVTEKGKDVELRCDPISGHTALYWYRQSLGQGLEFLIYFQGNSAPDKSGLPSDRFSAERTGGSVSTLTIQRTQQEDSAVYLCASTSFPYEQYFGPGTRLTVT.

The V gene is TRBV6-5, the J gene TRBJ2-7; TRBD1 agrees at 9 bases. V lost 0 bases, J lost 3 bases, and 3 bases stayed unmatched. Germline CDR1 and CDR2: MNHEY and SVGAGI. The CDR3 loop spans 15 amino acids. This chain's CDR3 is CASSYSAGQGYEQYF. The DNA for the CDR3 is TGTGCCAGCAGTTACTCAGCGGGACAGGGCTACGAGCAGTACTTC.

V is TRBV30 and J is TRBJ2-1; D perhaps matches TRBD2 (6 bases). V shed 0 bases and J shed 8 bases, with 17 bases lying between them. Germline CDR1 GTSNPN, CDR2 SVGIG (reference sequence). The CDR3 runs to 15 residues. CDR3 amino acids: CAWSVYLGGGDEQFF. The CDR3 region has the DNA TGTGCCTGGAGTGTATATCTCGGGGGTGGGGATGAGCAGTTCTTC.

This sequence joins TRBV14 and TRBJ2-1; the D gene is possibly TRBD1 (5 bases). V was pared by 1 base and J by 10 bases, with 11 bases between. The CDR3 covers 13 residues. Germline V gives CDR1 SGHDN, CDR2 FVKESK. This CDR3 reads CASSQGGSREQFF. Written as DNA, the CDR3 is TGTGCCAGCAGCCAAGGGGGCAGTCGAGAGCAGTTCTTC. The complete variable domain, with remaining parts taken from reference TRBV14 and TRBJ2-1, reads EAGVTQFPSHSVIEKGQTVTLRCDPISGHDNLYWYRRVMGKEIKFLLHFVKESKQDESGMPNNRFLAERTGGTYSTLKVQPAELEDSGVYFCASSQGGSREQFFGPGTRLTVL.

The chain links TRBV6-2 or TRBV6-3 to TRBJ1-5, with 7 bases identical to TRBD1. The V gene's germline CDR1 is MNHEY and CDR2 SVGEGT. Germline trimming cut 5 bases from V and 1 base from J; bases unmatched to any gene: 2. CDR3 size: 14 residues. CDR3 in DNA: TGTGCCAGCAGTGGGGGACAGAGCAATCAGCCCCAGCATTTT. The encoded protein is CASSGGQSNQPQHF.

This chain links TRBV20-1 with TRBJ2-3; 7 nucleotides align to TRBD1. The CDR3 covers 15 residues. The germline gives CDR1 DFQATT, CDR2 SNEGSKA (reference sequence). V lost 3 bases, J lost 0 bases, and 6 bases stayed unmatched. For the CDR3, the DNA is TGCAGTGCTAGTAGTATGACAGGGAGCACAGATACGCAGTATTTT. Its protein product is CSASSMTGSTDTQYF.

The chain joins TRBV6-5 to TRBJ1-4; no firm D call. The CDR3 loop spans 16 amino acids. V lost 4 bases and J lost 8, with 20 bases in between. Germline CDR1 reads MNHEY; CDR2 reads SVGAGI. The CDR3 here is CASSSPRTPTGEKLFF. DNA for the CDR3: TGTGCCAGCAGTTCCCCTCGGACTCCCACGGGCGAAAAACTGTTTTTT.

This clone was counted a single time. V and J are TRBV7-9 and TRBJ1-6, with a possible D match to TRBD1 (6 bases). V lost 1 base, J lost 5 bases, and 12 bases lay in between. CDR1 SEHNR and CDR2 FQNEAQ come from the germline V gene (reference sequence). The CDR3 length is 16 residues. CDR3 in amino acids: CASSLGIQGNNSPLHF. CDR3 bases: TGTGCCAGCAGCTTAGGAATACAGGGTAATAATTCACCCCTCCACTTT.

The chain employs TRBV30 and TRBJ1-4, with D perhaps TRBD1 (5 bases). V lost 0 bases and J 0 bases, leaving 11 bases between the germline ends. The CDR3 consists of 16 residues. Germline V gives CDR1 GTSNPN, CDR2 SVGIG (reference sequence). CDR3 DNA sequence: TGTGCCTGGAGTGTACGGGGACTTGCAACTAATGAAAAACTGTTTTTT. Its protein is CAWSVRGLATNEKLFF.